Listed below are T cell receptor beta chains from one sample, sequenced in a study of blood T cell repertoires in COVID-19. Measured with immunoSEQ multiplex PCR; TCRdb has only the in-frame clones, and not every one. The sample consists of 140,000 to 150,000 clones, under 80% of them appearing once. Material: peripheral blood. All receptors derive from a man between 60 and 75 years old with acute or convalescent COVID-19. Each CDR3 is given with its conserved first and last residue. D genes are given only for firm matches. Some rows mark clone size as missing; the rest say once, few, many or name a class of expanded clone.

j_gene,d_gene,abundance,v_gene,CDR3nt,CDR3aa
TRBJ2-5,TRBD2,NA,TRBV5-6,TGTGCCAGCAGCTTCGAAGGCGGGAGCGAGACCCAGTACTTC,CASSFEGGSETQYF
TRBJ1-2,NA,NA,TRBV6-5,TGTGCCAGCAGTTATCGTCCGCTAACTTTCTATGGCTACACCTTC,CASSYRPLTFYGYTF
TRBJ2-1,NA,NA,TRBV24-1,TGTGCCACCAGTGATCCTGTGTTAGCGGAGGATAGCTCCTACAATGAGCAGTTCTTC,CATSDPVLAEDSSYNEQFF
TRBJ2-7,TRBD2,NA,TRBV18,TGTGCCAGCTCACCAGTTAGCGGGAGGGTCAACGAGCAGTACTTC,CASSPVSGRVNEQYF
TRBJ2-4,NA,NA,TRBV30,TGTGCCTGGTCCGCAGGCTACATTCAGTACTTC,CAWSAGYIQYF
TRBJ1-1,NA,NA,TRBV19,TGTGCCAGTAGGGGTCGGGGGAACACTGAAGCTTTCTTT,CASRGRGNTEAFF
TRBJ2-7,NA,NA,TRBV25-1,TGTGCCAGCAGTGAATCGGGAGTCAACGAGCAGTACTTC,CASSESGVNEQYF
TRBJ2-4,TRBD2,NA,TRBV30,TGTGCCTGGAGCCCCTCGGGGGGAAACATTCAGTACTTC,CAWSPSGGNIQYF
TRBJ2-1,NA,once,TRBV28,TGTGCCAGCAGTAGGGGCGGGACTGGTAATGAGCAGTTCTTC,CASSRGGTGNEQFF
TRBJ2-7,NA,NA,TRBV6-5,TGTGCCAGCAGGCCAGGCCTCTCCTACGAGCAGTACTTC,CASRPGLSYEQYF
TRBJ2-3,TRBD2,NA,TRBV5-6,TGTGCCAGTTGCAAAACGGGACTAGCGGGAGGCAAGTGCACAGATACGCAGTATTTT,CASCKTGLAGGKCTDTQYF
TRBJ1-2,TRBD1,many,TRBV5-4,TGTGCCAGCAGCTTGGGACAGGGGGAAAGTGGCTACACCTTC,CASSLGQGESGYTF
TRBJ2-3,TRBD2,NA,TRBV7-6,TGTGCCAGCAGCTCCCCGGCTAGCGGGGCCCGCACAGATACGCAGTATTTT,CASSSPASGARTDTQYF
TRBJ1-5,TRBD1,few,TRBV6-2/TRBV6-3,TGTGCCAGCAGTGCGCAGGGGGGAAATCAGCCCCAGCATTTT,CASSAQGGNQPQHF
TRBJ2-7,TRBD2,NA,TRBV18,TGTGCCAGCTCAAGATCTAGCGGGAGGGCTTCCAGCGAGCAGTACTTC,CASSRSSGRASSEQYF
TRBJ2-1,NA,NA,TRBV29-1,TGCAGCGCAGGATCGGGGGAGCAGTTCTTC,CSAGSGEQFF
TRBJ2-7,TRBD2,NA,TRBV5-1,TGCGCCAGCAGCTTGGCCCCTAGCGGGAGCTTTCGCGAGCAGTACTTC,CASSLAPSGSFREQYF
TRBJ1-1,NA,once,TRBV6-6,TGTGCCAGCGTCGCAGGGCTTTTCACTGAAGCTTTCTTT,CASVAGLFTEAFF
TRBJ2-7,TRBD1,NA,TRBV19,TGTGCCAGTACTGGGACAGGGGGATCCTACGAGCAGTACTTC,CASTGTGGSYEQYF